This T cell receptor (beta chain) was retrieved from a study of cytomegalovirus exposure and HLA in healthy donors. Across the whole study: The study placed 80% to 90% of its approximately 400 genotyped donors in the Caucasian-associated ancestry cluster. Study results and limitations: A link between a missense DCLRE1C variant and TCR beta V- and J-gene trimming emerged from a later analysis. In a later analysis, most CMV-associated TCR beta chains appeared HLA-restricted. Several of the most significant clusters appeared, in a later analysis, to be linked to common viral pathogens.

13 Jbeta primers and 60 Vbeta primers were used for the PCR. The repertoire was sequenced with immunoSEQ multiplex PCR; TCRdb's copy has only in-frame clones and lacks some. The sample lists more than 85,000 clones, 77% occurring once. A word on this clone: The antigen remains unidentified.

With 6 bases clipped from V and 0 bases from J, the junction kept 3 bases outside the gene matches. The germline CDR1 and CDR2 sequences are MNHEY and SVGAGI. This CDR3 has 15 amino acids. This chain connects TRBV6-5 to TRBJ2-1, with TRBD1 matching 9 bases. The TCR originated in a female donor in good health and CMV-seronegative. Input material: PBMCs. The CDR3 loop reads CASRLTGGSYNEQFF. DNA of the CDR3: TGTGCCAGCAGGTTGACAGGGGGCTCCTACAATGAGCAGTTCTTC.